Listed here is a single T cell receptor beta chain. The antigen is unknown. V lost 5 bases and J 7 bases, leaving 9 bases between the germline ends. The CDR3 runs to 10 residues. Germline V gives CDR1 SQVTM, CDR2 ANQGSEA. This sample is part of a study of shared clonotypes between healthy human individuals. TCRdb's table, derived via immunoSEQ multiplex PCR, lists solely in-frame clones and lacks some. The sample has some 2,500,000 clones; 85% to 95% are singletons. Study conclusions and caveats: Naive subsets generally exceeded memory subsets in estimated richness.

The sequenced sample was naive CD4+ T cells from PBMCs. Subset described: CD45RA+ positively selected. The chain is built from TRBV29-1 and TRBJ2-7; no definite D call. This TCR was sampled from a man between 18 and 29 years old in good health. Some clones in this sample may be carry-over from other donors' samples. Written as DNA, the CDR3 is TGCAGCGTTTCGGTGGGGGAGCAGTACTTC. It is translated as CSVSVGEQYF.